This T cell receptor (beta chain) is from a study of follicular helper T cells after annual influenza vaccination. V lost 0 bases and J lost 6, with 9 bases in between. Germline CDR1 and CDR2: SGHRS and YFSETQ. This CDR3 spans 13 amino acids. Time point denoted: 2015-2016 season, pre-vaccination. Non-naive CD4+CXCR5+PD-1+ cTfh were sorted into ICOS+CD38+ and ICOS-CD38- fractions. TCRB sequencing was done at Survey resolution level. Using immunoSEQ multiplex PCR, the repertoire was profiled, and TCRdb retains in-frame clones only, with some absent. The repertoire holds a few thousand clones, 82% seen once, with 2% to 2.5% in the top ten. In regard to this clone: Antigen specificity is unknown.

General observations from the study: ICOS+CD38+ cTfh clonality tracked population frequency, and its change tracked circulating plasmablast change. Day 7 ICOS+CD38+ clones later appeared mostly in ICOS-CD38- cTfh.

The receptor was derived from an adult who received the influenza vaccine. V usage is TRBV5-1 and J usage is TRBJ1-2; D not certain. Sequences were derived from CXCR5+ CD38- circulating T follicular helper cells from blood, sampled on the day of influenza vaccination. Subset here: circulating Tfh, non-naive CD4+CXCR5+PD-1+ (ICOS+CD38+ or ICOS-CD38-). The CDR3 nucleotides are TGCGCCAGCAGCTTGGGCGGGTCTAATGGCTACACCTTC. It yields the protein CASSLGGSNGYTF.